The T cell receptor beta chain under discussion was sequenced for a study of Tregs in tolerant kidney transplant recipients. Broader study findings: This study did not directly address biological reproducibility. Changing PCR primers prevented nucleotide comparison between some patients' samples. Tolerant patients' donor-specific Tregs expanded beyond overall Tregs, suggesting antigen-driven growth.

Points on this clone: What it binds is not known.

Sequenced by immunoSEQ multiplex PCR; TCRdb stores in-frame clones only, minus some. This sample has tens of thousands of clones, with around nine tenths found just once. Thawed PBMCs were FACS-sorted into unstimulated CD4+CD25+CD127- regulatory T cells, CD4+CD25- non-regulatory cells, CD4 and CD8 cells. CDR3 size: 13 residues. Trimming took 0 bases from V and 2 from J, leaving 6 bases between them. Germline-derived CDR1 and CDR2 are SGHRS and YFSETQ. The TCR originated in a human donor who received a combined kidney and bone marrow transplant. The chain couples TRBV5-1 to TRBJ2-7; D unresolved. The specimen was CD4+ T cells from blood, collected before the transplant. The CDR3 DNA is TGCGCCAGCAGCTTGGAGAGAACCTACGAGCAGTACTTC. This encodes CASSLERTYEQYF.